Below are 24 T cell receptor beta chains sequenced from a single sample in a study of shared clonotypes between healthy human individuals. The method was immunoSEQ multiplex PCR; TCRdb's version includes in-frame clones alone and lacks a portion of them. This table has around 2,100,000 clones, approximately 95% appearing once. In the naive CD8 group, cells lacked CD45RO and were positively selected for CCR7, so terminally differentiated effector memory CD45RA+ cells were left out. The sample taken for sequencing was naive CD8+ T cells sorted from blood. The receptors here all came from a young man in good health.

V is TRBV7-8 and J is TRBJ2-7; 9 bases align to TRBD1. Trimming took 5 bases from V and 3 from J; bases not matched to a gene: 11. The CDR3 loop spans 16 amino acids. Germline loops: CDR1 SGHVS, CDR2 FQNEAQ. The CDR3 protein is CASSPYTGTGSYEQYF. DNA for the CDR3: TGTGCCAGCAGCCCTTATACCGGGACAGGGAGCTACGAGCAGTACTTC. Combining the CDR3 with reference TRBV7-8 and TRBJ2-7 gives the whole variable domain GAGVSQSPRYKVAKRGQDVALRCDPISGHVSLFWYQQALGQGPEFLTYFQNEAQLDKSGLPSDRFFAERPEGSVSTLKIQRTQQEDSAVYLCASSPYTGTGSYEQYFGPGTRLTVT.

The gene calls are TRBV27 and TRBJ2-2, with D perhaps TRBD2 (7 bases). In germline, CDR1 is MNHEY, CDR2 SMNVEV (reference sequence). V was pared by 4 bases and J by 4 bases, with 19 bases between. CDR3 length: 17 residues. CDR3 region: CASSYLGVRGGTGELFF. CDR3 bases: TGTGCCAGCAGTTACCTCGGGGTGAGGGGGGGCACCGGGGAGCTGTTTTTT.

V and J are TRBV27 and TRBJ2-7; possible D gene TRBD1, 5 bases. Germline CDR1 and CDR2: MNHEY and SMNVEV (reference sequence). Trimming took 4 bases from V and 0 from J, leaving 7 bases between them. The CDR3 has 13 residues. CDR3 in amino acids: CASSSTVSYEQYF. CDR3 DNA sequence: TGTGCCAGCAGTTCGACAGTCTCCTACGAGCAGTACTTC.

The J gene is TRBJ2-7, the V gene TRBV5-1; no clear D. Germline assignment: CDR1 SGHRS and CDR2 YFSETQ. V was shortened by 2 bases and J by 3 bases, with 12 bases between the two germline ends. The CDR3 loop spans 14 amino acids. CDR3 in DNA: TGCGCCAGCAGCTTTTCATGGGAAAACTACGAGCAGTACTTC. It yields the protein CASSFSWENYEQYF.

The genes are TRBV19 and TRBJ2-3; D might be TRBD2 (5 bases). The CDR3 has 14 amino acids. Germline V gene sequence: CDR1 LNHDA, CDR2 SQIVND (reference sequence). Between the trimmed V and J ends, which lost 4 bases and 3 bases, there was a span of 11 bases. This CDR3 reads CASSTGLDTDTQYF. Here the CDR3 DNA reads TGTGCCAGTAGTACCGGACTGGATACAGATACGCAGTATTTT.

The chain joins TRBV7-9 to TRBJ2-7; D may be TRBD2 (5 bases). This CDR3 is 12 amino acids long. Between the trimmed V and J ends, which lost 5 bases and 7 bases, there was a span of 12 bases. CDR1 and CDR2 (germline): SEHNR, FQNEAQ (reference sequence). The CDR3 spells CASSIYGDEQYF. DNA of the CDR3: TGTGCCAGCAGCATATACGGGGATGAGCAGTACTTC.

This sequence joins TRBV4-1 and TRBJ2-7, with TRBD2 as a possible D gene (6 bases). V was cut by 2 bases and J by 2 bases, with 13 bases left in between. CDR1 is MGHRA, CDR2 YSYEKL, per germline. This CDR3 region has 15 residues. CDR3: CASSQKEGLTYEQYF. DNA of the CDR3: TGCGCCAGCAGCCAAAAGGAGGGGCTGACCTACGAGCAGTACTTC.

The chain couples TRBV7-9 to TRBJ2-7; tentatively, D is TRBD2 (5 bases). Between the trimmed V and J ends, which lost 5 bases and 4 bases, there was a span of 15 bases. Germline-derived CDR1 and CDR2 are SEHNR and FQNEAQ (reference sequence). This CDR3 spans 14 amino acids. CDR3 residues: CASSTPLAGYEQYF. The CDR3 DNA is TGTGCCAGCAGCACCCCCCTAGCTGGGTACGAGCAGTACTTC.

The chain links TRBV9 to TRBJ1-4; unclear D gene. Trimming stripped 0 bases from V and 1 base from J, with 10 bases between. Germline V lookup: CDR1 SGDLS, CDR2 YYNGEE. The CDR3 sequence is 16 residues long. DNA of the CDR3: TGTGCCAGCAGCGTAGGTCCGACCGAAACTAATGAAAAACTGTTTTTT. It codes for CASSVGPTETNEKLFF.

V gene TRBV5-4 combines with J gene TRBJ2-7; the D gene is possibly TRBD2 (6 bases). The CDR3 length is 14 residues. Trimming cost V 3 bases and J 7 bases, with 17 bases left between them. CDR1 and CDR2 from the germline V gene are SGHNT and YYREEE (reference sequence). The CDR3 DNA is TGTGCCAGCAGCTGGGAGGACGGGGCTCGGGAGCAGTACTTC. Translated: CASSWEDGAREQYF.

V and J are TRBV5-1 and TRBJ2-1, with D uncertain. The V and J ends lost 0 bases and 5 bases respectively, with 12 bases between them. CDR3 length: 15 amino acids. Germline V gives CDR1 SGHRS, CDR2 YFSETQ. CDR3 sequence: CASSLVSWSHNEQFF. For the CDR3, the DNA is TGCGCCAGCAGCTTGGTGTCGTGGAGCCACAATGAGCAGTTCTTC.

The genes are TRBV4-1 and TRBJ2-7; TRBD2 aligns across 8 bases. The CDR3 has 16 residues. The V gene's germline CDR1 is MGHRA and CDR2 YSYEKL. Trimming took 4 bases from V and 4 from J; bases not matched to a gene: 12. The CDR3 DNA is TGCGCCAGCAGCCCTATGGCCAGGACTAGCATTTACGAGCAGTACTTC. This gives the protein CASSPMARTSIYEQYF.

The rearrangement uses TRBV5-1 and TRBJ2-7; possibly TRBD1 or TRBD2 for D (5 bases each). V was pared by 4 bases and J by 9 bases, with 23 bases between. The CDR3 sequence is 15 residues long. Germline V gene data show CDR1 as SGHRS and CDR2 as YFSETQ. CDR3 in amino acids: CASSLRDQPILGQYF. Written as DNA, the CDR3 is TGCGCCAGCAGCCTCCGGGACCAGCCTATTTTAGGGCAGTACTTC.

This chain links TRBV4-1 with TRBJ2-7, with 8 bases identical to TRBD1. There are 14 residues in the CDR3. Trimming cost V 4 bases and J 2 bases; bases outside gene matches: 4. The germline V gene has CDR1 MGHRA and CDR2 YSYEKL. The CDR3, as DNA: TGCGCCAGCAGCCCCAGGGGGCGCACCTACGAGCAGTACTTC. Its translation is CASSPRGRTYEQYF.

This rearrangement joins TRBV4-1 to TRBJ2-2, with D hard to call. This CDR3 has 12 residues. Germline V gives CDR1 MGHRA, CDR2 YSYEKL. Trimming pared 5 bases from V and 6 bases from J, leaving 7 bases between. The CDR3: CASSESAGELFF. CDR3 nucleotide sequence: TGCGCCAGCAGCGAGTCGGCCGGGGAGCTGTTTTTT.

This clone occurred a few times. J is TRBJ2-7 and V is TRBV27; 7 bases line up with TRBD2. Looked up from germline, CDR1 is MNHEY and CDR2 is SMNVEV (reference sequence). The V gene end was trimmed by 4 bases and the J gene end by 3 bases; junction bases not matched to a gene: 3. The CDR3 is 13 amino acids. The CDR3 spells CASSYGTNYEQYF. The CDR3 nucleotides read TGTGCCAGCAGTTATGGGACTAACTACGAGCAGTACTTC.

The J gene is TRBJ1-4, the V gene TRBV15; D ambiguous. The ends were cut back, 8 bases at V and 3 bases at J, with 16 bases in the middle. This CDR3 comprises 15 residues. Germline values: CDR1 LNHNV, CDR2 YYDKDF (reference sequence). The CDR3 sequence is CATAPRSTPNEKLFF. The CDR3 nucleotides read TGTGCCACCGCCCCGAGGTCGACCCCTAATGAAAAACTGTTTTTT.

The CDR3 region is CASSFAGGSYEQYF. DNA for the CDR3: TGCGCCAGCAGCTTTGCAGGGGGGTCCTACGAGCAGTACTTC. This rearrangement joins TRBV5-1 to TRBJ2-7, with a tentative D call TRBD1 (7 bases). Looked up from germline, CDR1 is SGHRS and CDR2 is YFSETQ. V was shortened by 2 bases and J by 1 base, with 10 bases between the two germline ends. CDR3 length: 14 amino acids.

The chain combines TRBV5-1 with TRBJ2-1; 7 bases fit TRBD1. The V gene end was trimmed by 4 bases and the J gene end by 8 bases; junction bases not matched to a gene: 12. The germline CDR1 and CDR2 sequences are SGHRS and YFSETQ. The CDR3 consists of 15 residues. CDR3 residues: CASSAGGHLGDEQFF. CDR3 coding DNA: TGCGCCAGCAGCGCAGGGGGTCATCTTGGGGATGAGCAGTTCTTC. The full variable domain, rest sourced from reference TRBV5-1 and TRBJ2-1, is KAGVTQTPRYLIKTRGQQVTLSCSPISGHRSVSWYQQTPGQGLQFLFEYFSETQRNKGNFPGRFSGRQFSNSRSEMNVSTLELGDSALYLCASSAGGHLGDEQFFGPGTRLTVL.

About this clone: The sample carries other DNA sequences with the same CDR3. This chain joins TRBV7-9 and TRBJ2-7, with unresolved D. Germline values: CDR1 SEHNR, CDR2 FQNEAQ (reference sequence). The CDR3 is 11 amino acids. V was pared by 5 bases and J by 6 bases, with 8 bases between. The DNA of the CDR3 is TGTGCCAGCAGCCCCATAACCGAGCAGTACTTC. This codes for CASSPITEQYF.

The chain carries TRBV5-6 and TRBJ1-4; D is unresolved. Per the germline V gene, CDR1 is SGHDT and CDR2 is YYEEEE. V lost 2 bases and J lost 1, with 12 bases in between. The CDR3 is made up of 16 amino acids. The CDR3 spells CASSFFRAGTNEKLFF. The DNA of the CDR3 is TGTGCCAGCAGCTTTTTCCGGGCGGGAACTAATGAAAAACTGTTTTTT.

The chain recombines TRBV7-8 with TRBJ2-7; TRBD2 matches 7 bases. Looked up from germline, CDR1 is SGHVS and CDR2 is FQNEAQ. V lost 5 bases, J lost 0 bases, and 7 bases stayed unmatched. The CDR3 runs to 15 residues. CDR3 protein: CASSPWGTTSYEQYF. CDR3 in DNA: TGTGCCAGCAGCCCTTGGGGGACTACCTCCTACGAGCAGTACTTC.

The rearrangement uses TRBV25-1 and TRBJ2-3; D is unclear. The CDR3 runs to 14 residues. Trimming shortened V by 0 bases and J by 1 base, and 5 bases separated the two germline ends. Germline V lookup: CDR1 MGHDK, CDR2 SYGVNS. CDR3 in DNA: TGTGCCAGCAGTGAATATAGTGGCACAGATACGCAGTATTTT. Amino acid sequence: CASSEYSGTDTQYF.

This chain links TRBV6-5 with TRBJ2-5; a weak D match, TRBD2 (5 bases). V lost 2 bases and J lost 7, with 8 bases in between. This CDR3 is built from 12 residues. Germline values: CDR1 MNHEY, CDR2 SVGAGI. The CDR3 reads CASSYDRGTQYF. The CDR3 bases are TGTGCCAGCAGTTACGATCGGGGGACCCAGTACTTC.